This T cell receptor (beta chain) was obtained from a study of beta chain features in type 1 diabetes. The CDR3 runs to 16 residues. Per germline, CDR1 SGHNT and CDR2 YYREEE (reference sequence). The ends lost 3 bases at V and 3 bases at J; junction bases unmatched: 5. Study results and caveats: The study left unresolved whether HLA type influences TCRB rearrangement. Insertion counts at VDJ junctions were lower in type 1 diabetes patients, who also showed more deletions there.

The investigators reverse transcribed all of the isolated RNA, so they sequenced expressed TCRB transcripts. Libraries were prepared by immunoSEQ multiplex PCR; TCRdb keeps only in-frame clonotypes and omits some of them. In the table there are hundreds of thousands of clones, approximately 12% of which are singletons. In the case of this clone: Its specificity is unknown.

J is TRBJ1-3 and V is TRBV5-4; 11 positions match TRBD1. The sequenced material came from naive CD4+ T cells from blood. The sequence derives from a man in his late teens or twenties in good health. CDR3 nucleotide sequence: TGTGCCAGCAGCTCTGGACAGGGGGCGGGTGGAAACACCATATATTTT. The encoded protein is CASSSGQGAGGNTIYF. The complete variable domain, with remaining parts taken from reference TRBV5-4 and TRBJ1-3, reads ETGVTQSPTHLIKTRGQQVTLRCSSQSGHNTVSWYQQALGQGPQFIFQYYREEENGRGNFPPRFSGLQFPNYSSELNVNALELDDSALYLCASSSGQGAGGNTIYFGEGSWLTVV.